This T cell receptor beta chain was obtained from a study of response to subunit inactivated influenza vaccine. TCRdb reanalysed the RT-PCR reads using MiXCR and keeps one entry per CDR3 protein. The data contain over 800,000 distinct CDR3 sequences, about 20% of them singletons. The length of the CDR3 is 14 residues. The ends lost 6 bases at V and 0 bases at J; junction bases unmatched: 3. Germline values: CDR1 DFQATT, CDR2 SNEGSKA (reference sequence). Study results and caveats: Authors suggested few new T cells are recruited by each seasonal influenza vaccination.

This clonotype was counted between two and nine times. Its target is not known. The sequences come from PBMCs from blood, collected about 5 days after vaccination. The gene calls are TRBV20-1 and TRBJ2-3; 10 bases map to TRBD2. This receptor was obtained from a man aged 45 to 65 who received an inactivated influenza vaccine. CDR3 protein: CSAPLAGSTDTQYF. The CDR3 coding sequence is TGCAGTGCACCACTAGCGGGGAGCACAGATACGCAGTATTTT.